This T cell receptor (beta chain) is drawn from a study of radiation and T cells in renal cell carcinoma. Background on the study: Nephrectomy followed 15 Gy stereotactic body radiation by 4 weeks. Study observations and caveats: Pretreatment tumor biopsies were lacking, so baseline clonotypes are unknown.

The sample's time point: baseline pretreatment blood. Treatment denoted: 15 Gy SBRT to primary tumor, nephrectomy 4 weeks later. This renal cell carcinoma was of the clear cell type. Comments on this clone: What it binds is unknown.

The assay was immunoSEQ multiplex PCR, and TCRdb's table has in-frame clones only and misses some. The data show over 85,000 clones, 70% to 85% seen once. V shed 1 base and J shed 2 bases, with 12 bases lying between them. The CDR3 has 16 residues. Germline CDR1 LNHDA, CDR2 SQIVND (reference sequence). The sequenced sample was blood, obtained from a patient whose treatment included radiotherapy and nephrectomy. The chain recombines TRBV19 with TRBJ2-1; no clear D. The receptor's source is a man aged 55 to 69 with renal cell carcinoma. The CDR3: CASSIGKVPAYNEQFF. CDR3 coding DNA: TGTGCCAGTAGTATAGGGAAGGTCCCCGCCTACAATGAGCAGTTCTTC. The full variable domain, rest sourced from reference TRBV19 and TRBJ2-1, is DGGITQSPKYLFRKEGQNVTLSCEQNLNHDAMYWYRQDPGQGLRLIYYSQIVNDFQKGDIAEGYSVSREKKESFPLTVTSAQKNPTAFYLCASSIGKVPAYNEQFFGPGTRLTVL.